What follows is one T cell receptor beta chain and its context. Its cognate antigen is unknown. Additional DNA sequences in this sample encode the identical CDR3. Data came from immunoSEQ multiplex PCR; TCRdb stores just in-frame clones and leaves some out. The sample carries over 85,000 clones, roughly 84% recorded once. This CDR3 region has 16 residues. V gave up 0 bases and J gave up 2 bases; unmatched junction bases: 5. Germline V gives CDR1 LGHNA, CDR2 YNFKEQ. The sample originates from a study of T cell responses to AZD1222 COVID-19 vaccine. The study, taken as a whole, reports: Clonal diversity may have been underestimated in mostly white British donors.

This TCR was recovered from an adult in good health. The sequenced sample was peripheral blood, obtained on day 0 of AZD1222 vaccination. The chain combines TRBV4-2 with TRBJ2-5, with TRBD2 identical over 8 bases. This CDR3 reads CASSQDGTRRQETQYF. CDR3 bases: TGTGCCAGCAGCCAAGATGGGACTAGGAGGCAAGAGACCCAGTACTTC.